A selection of T cell receptor beta chains follows, all from one sample in a study of human T cells and chemical hapten exposure. One entry per CDR3 protein, called by TCRdb with MiXCR from the RACE reads. The table includes 300,000 to 350,000 distinct CDR3 sequences, around 6.9% detected once. The sequences come from whole blood, collected in connection with sensitization to the hapten diphenylcyclopropenone (DPC). These receptors were collected from a woman aged 18-30 years with alopecia areata. Some clones in this sample may be carry-over from other donors' samples. CDR3s include the opening cysteine and the closing phenylalanine or tryptophan. The D gene is left open where the match is weak. Expanded clones get a size class; other rows say once, few or many, or leave the size out.

j_gene: TRBJ1-2; abundance: few; v_gene: TRBV4-2; d_gene: NA; CDR3aa: CASSQEVAVRFPTF; CDR3nt: TGTGCCAGCAGCCAAGAGGTGGCAGTCCGATTCCCGACCTTC
j_gene: TRBJ2-2; abundance: once; v_gene: TRBV29-1; d_gene: NA; CDR3aa: CSVQPQAGELFF; CDR3nt: TGCAGCGTTCAGCCACAGGCCGGGGAGCTGTTTTTT
j_gene: TRBJ2-5; abundance: NA; v_gene: TRBV29-1; d_gene: NA; CDR3aa: CSAPYNGETQYF; CDR3nt: TGCAGCGCCCCATACAATGGAGAGACCCAGTACTTC
j_gene: TRBJ2-5; abundance: NA; v_gene: TRBV12-3/TRBV12-4; d_gene: TRBD2; CDR3aa: CASSPSSGGTQETQYF; CDR3nt: TGTGCCAGCAGTCCCAGTAGCGGGGGCACACAAGAGACCCAGTACTTC
j_gene: TRBJ1-6; abundance: NA; v_gene: TRBV7-3; d_gene: NA; CDR3aa: CASSSTGNSPLHF; CDR3nt: TGTGCCAGCAGCTCCACAGGGAATTCACCCCTCCACTTT
j_gene: TRBJ2-2; abundance: NA; v_gene: TRBV18; d_gene: NA; CDR3aa: CASSLDRIPSNTGELFF; CDR3nt: TGTGCCAGCTCCCTCGACAGAATCCCCTCTAACACCGGGGAGCTGTTTTTT
j_gene: TRBJ2-5; abundance: many; v_gene: TRBV12-3/TRBV12-4; d_gene: NA; CDR3aa: CASSFNSQETQYF; CDR3nt: TGTGCCAGCAGTTTCAACAGTCAAGAGACCCAGTACTTC
j_gene: TRBJ1-2; abundance: NA; v_gene: TRBV25-1; d_gene: NA; CDR3aa: CASSEPGTYYYGYTF; CDR3nt: TGTGCCAGCAGTGAACCGGGTACTTACTACTATGGCTACACCTTC
j_gene: TRBJ2-6; abundance: many; v_gene: TRBV29-1; d_gene: TRBD1; CDR3aa: CSGPTGVLSGANVLTF; CDR3nt: TGCAGCGGGCCGACAGGGGTGCTCTCTGGGGCCAACGTCCTGACTTTC
j_gene: TRBJ2-1; abundance: many; v_gene: TRBV7-2; d_gene: NA; CDR3aa: CASSLVPSAGYSYNEQFF; CDR3nt: TGTGCCAGCAGCTTAGTCCCTAGCGCGGGATACTCCTACAATGAGCAGTTCTTC
j_gene: TRBJ1-5; abundance: NA; v_gene: TRBV12-5; d_gene: NA; CDR3aa: CASGGGQNNQPQHF; CDR3nt: TGTGCTAGTGGAGGGGGTCAAAACAATCAGCCCCAGCATTTT
j_gene: TRBJ1-1; abundance: many; v_gene: TRBV29-1; d_gene: NA; CDR3aa: CSVEDRAGKLSAEAFF; CDR3nt: TGCAGCGTTGAAGATCGTGCAGGGAAACTGAGCGCTGAAGCTTTCTTT
j_gene: TRBJ1-1; abundance: many; v_gene: TRBV6-5; d_gene: NA; CDR3aa: CASSYMEGITEAFF; CDR3nt: TGTGCCAGCAGTTACATGGAGGGGATCACTGAAGCTTTCTTT
j_gene: TRBJ2-3; abundance: NA; v_gene: TRBV7-2; d_gene: NA; CDR3aa: CASSLELTTDTQYF; CDR3nt: TGTGCCAGCAGCTTAGAGCTCACCACAGATACGCAGTATTTT
j_gene: TRBJ2-1; abundance: NA; v_gene: TRBV12-3/TRBV12-4; d_gene: TRBD2; CDR3aa: CASSLTPGLAGGSSSYNEQFF; CDR3nt: TGTGCCAGCAGTTTAACACCCGGACTAGCGGGGGGTTCGAGCTCCTACAATGAGCAGTTCTTC
j_gene: TRBJ2-3; abundance: many; v_gene: TRBV4-1; d_gene: NA; CDR3aa: CASSQAPGFGAVVGYF; CDR3nt: TGCGCCAGCAGCCAAGCCCCGGGTTTCGGAGCGGTGGTTGGGTATTTT
j_gene: TRBJ2-3; abundance: few; v_gene: TRBV9; d_gene: NA; CDR3aa: CASSERGDLYSGSQYF; CDR3nt: TGTGCCAGCAGCGAGAGGGGGGACTTGTATAGCGGATCGCAGTATTTT
j_gene: TRBJ1-2; abundance: NA; v_gene: TRBV12-3/TRBV12-4; d_gene: NA; CDR3aa: CASSLGRWNYGYTF; CDR3nt: TGTGCCAGCAGTTTAGGCAGATGGAACTATGGCTACACCTTC
j_gene: TRBJ1-5; abundance: few; v_gene: TRBV6-2/TRBV6-3; d_gene: TRBD1; CDR3aa: CASTGDRDRGSQPQHF; CDR3nt: TGTGCCAGCACCGGCGACCGGGACAGGGGTAGTCAGCCCCAGCATTTT
j_gene: TRBJ2-3; abundance: NA; v_gene: TRBV27; d_gene: NA; CDR3aa: CASSLKYLSTDTQYF; CDR3nt: TGTGCCAGCAGTTTAAAGTACCTTAGCACAGATACGCAGTATTTT
j_gene: TRBJ2-3; abundance: many; v_gene: TRBV7-9; d_gene: NA; CDR3aa: CASSLGFGSTDTQYF; CDR3nt: TGTGCCAGCAGCTTAGGGTTCGGCAGCACAGATACGCAGTATTTT
j_gene: TRBJ2-1; abundance: NA; v_gene: TRBV11-3; d_gene: TRBD1; CDR3aa: CASSPRTGAYNEQFF; CDR3nt: TGTGCCAGCAGCCCTCGGACAGGTGCCTACAATGAGCAGTTCTTC
j_gene: TRBJ2-5; abundance: NA; v_gene: TRBV7-9; d_gene: NA; CDR3aa: CASSSLNRVFLGETQYF; CDR3nt: TGTGCCAGCAGCTCTCTCAACAGGGTTTTTTTGGGAGAGACCCAGTACTTC
j_gene: TRBJ1-5; abundance: many; v_gene: TRBV12-3/TRBV12-4; d_gene: NA; CDR3aa: CASSFHLYQPQHF; CDR3nt: TGTGCCAGCAGTTTTCACCTTTATCAGCCCCAGCATTTT
j_gene: TRBJ2-7; abundance: NA; v_gene: TRBV6-4; d_gene: NA; CDR3aa: CASSVCITGYEQYF; CDR3nt: TGTGCCAGCAGTGTGTGTATTACCGGCTACGAGCAGTACTTC
j_gene: TRBJ1-4; abundance: many; v_gene: TRBV11-2; d_gene: NA; CDR3aa: CASSSLQGAGEKLFF; CDR3nt: TGTGCCAGCAGCTCACTCCAGGGAGCAGGAGAAAAACTGTTTTTT
j_gene: TRBJ2-3; abundance: few; v_gene: TRBV7-9; d_gene: NA; CDR3aa: CAIHRPLTDTQYF; CDR3nt: TGTGCCATCCACCGTCCCCTCACAGATACGCAGTATTTT
j_gene: TRBJ2-7; abundance: NA; v_gene: TRBV27; d_gene: TRBD1; CDR3aa: CASSQGASSYEQYF; CDR3nt: TGTGCCAGCAGTCAGGGGGCCTCCTCCTACGAGCAGTACTTC
j_gene: TRBJ2-7; abundance: many; v_gene: TRBV7-2; d_gene: TRBD2; CDR3aa: CASSQREAFSGGPPEQYF; CDR3nt: TGTGCCAGCAGCCAACGAGAGGCCTTTAGCGGGGGACCCCCCGAGCAGTACTTC
j_gene: TRBJ2-4; abundance: many; v_gene: TRBV28; d_gene: NA; CDR3aa: CASSLSGGAKNIQYF; CDR3nt: TGTGCCAGCAGTTTAAGTGGGGGAGCCAAAAACATTCAGTACTTC
j_gene: TRBJ2-3; abundance: few; v_gene: TRBV2; d_gene: TRBD2; CDR3aa: CASSETLAGGPGDTQYF; CDR3nt: TGTGCCAGCAGTGAGACACTAGCGGGGGGGCCGGGAGATACGCAGTATTTT
j_gene: TRBJ2-7; abundance: once; v_gene: TRBV28; d_gene: NA; CDR3aa: CASSLFSGHYEQYF; CDR3nt: TGTGCCAGCAGTTTATTTTCAGGCCACTACGAGCAGTACTTC
j_gene: TRBJ2-7; abundance: many; v_gene: TRBV5-5; d_gene: NA; CDR3aa: CASSLAGFPGAYEQYF; CDR3nt: TGTGCCAGCAGCTTGGCGGGATTCCCGGGGGCCTACGAGCAGTACTTC
j_gene: TRBJ2-1; abundance: few; v_gene: TRBV28; d_gene: TRBD2; CDR3aa: CASSKRGPYNEQFF; CDR3nt: TGTGCCAGCAGTAAGCGGGGGCCATACAATGAGCAGTTCTTC
j_gene: TRBJ2-5; abundance: many; v_gene: TRBV12-3/TRBV12-4; d_gene: NA; CDR3aa: CASSSQDLVETQYF; CDR3nt: TGTGCCAGCAGTTCCCAGGACCTTGTCGAGACCCAGTACTTC
j_gene: TRBJ2-3; abundance: few; v_gene: TRBV29-1; d_gene: NA; CDR3aa: CSVTRETSTDTQYF; CDR3nt: TGCAGCGTAACCCGGGAGACAAGCACAGATACGCAGTATTTT
j_gene: TRBJ2-3; abundance: NA; v_gene: TRBV4-3; d_gene: NA; CDR3aa: CASSQDSPGQIIEDTQYF; CDR3nt: TGCGCCAGCAGCCAAGATTCCCCCGGACAGATAATAGAAGATACGCAGTATTTT
j_gene: TRBJ2-7; abundance: few; v_gene: TRBV27; d_gene: NA; CDR3aa: CASSPYRSYAEQYF; CDR3nt: TGTGCCAGCAGTCCTTACCGTTCGTACGCAGAGCAGTACTTC
j_gene: TRBJ2-7; abundance: few; v_gene: TRBV7-7; d_gene: NA; CDR3aa: CASSLRGTGPEQYF; CDR3nt: TGTGCTAGCAGCTTGCGGGGGACAGGCCCCGAGCAGTACTTC
j_gene: TRBJ1-5; abundance: NA; v_gene: TRBV6-5; d_gene: NA; CDR3aa: CASSFDGANQPQHF; CDR3nt: TGTGCCAGCAGTTTCGACGGAGCCAATCAGCCCCAGCATTTT
j_gene: TRBJ2-3; abundance: NA; v_gene: TRBV20-1; d_gene: NA; CDR3aa: CSAKLGGSSTDTQYF; CDR3nt: TGCAGTGCTAAGTTAGGGGGGAGTAGCACAGATACGCAGTATTTT
j_gene: TRBJ2-1; abundance: NA; v_gene: TRBV4-1; d_gene: NA; CDR3aa: CASSQDPSAFSYNEQFF; CDR3nt: TGCGCCAGCAGCCAAGATCCTAGCGCTTTTTCCTACAATGAGCAGTTCTTC
j_gene: TRBJ2-3; abundance: few; v_gene: TRBV4-1; d_gene: NA; CDR3aa: CASSQGSREFTNTQYF; CDR3nt: TGCGCCAGCAGCCAGGGGTCCAGGGAATTTACTAATACGCAGTATTTT
j_gene: TRBJ1-3; abundance: NA; v_gene: TRBV7-2; d_gene: TRBD1; CDR3aa: CASSFTRGHGNTIYF; CDR3nt: TGTGCCAGCAGCTTTACAAGGGGGCATGGAAACACCATATATTTT
j_gene: TRBJ1-1; abundance: few; v_gene: TRBV7-9; d_gene: NA; CDR3aa: CASSGGSGTEAFF; CDR3nt: TGTGCCAGCAGCGGAGGATCTGGCACTGAAGCTTTCTTT
j_gene: TRBJ1-1; abundance: few; v_gene: TRBV7-2; d_gene: NA; CDR3aa: CASSWGQRNTEAFF; CDR3nt: TGTGCCAGCAGCTGGGGCCAACGGAACACTGAAGCTTTCTTT